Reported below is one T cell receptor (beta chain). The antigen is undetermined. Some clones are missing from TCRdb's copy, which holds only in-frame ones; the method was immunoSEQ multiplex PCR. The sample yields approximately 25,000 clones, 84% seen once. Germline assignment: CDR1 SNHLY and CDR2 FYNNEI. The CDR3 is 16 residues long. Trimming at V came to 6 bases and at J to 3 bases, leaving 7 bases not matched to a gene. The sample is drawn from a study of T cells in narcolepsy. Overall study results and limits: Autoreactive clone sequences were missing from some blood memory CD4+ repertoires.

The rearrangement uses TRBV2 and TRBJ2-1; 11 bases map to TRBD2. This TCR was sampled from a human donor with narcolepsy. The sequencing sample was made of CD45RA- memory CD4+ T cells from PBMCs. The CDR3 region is CASRPTGTSGYNEQFF. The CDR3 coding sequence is TGTGCCAGCAGACCCACCGGGACTAGCGGCTACAATGAGCAGTTCTTC.